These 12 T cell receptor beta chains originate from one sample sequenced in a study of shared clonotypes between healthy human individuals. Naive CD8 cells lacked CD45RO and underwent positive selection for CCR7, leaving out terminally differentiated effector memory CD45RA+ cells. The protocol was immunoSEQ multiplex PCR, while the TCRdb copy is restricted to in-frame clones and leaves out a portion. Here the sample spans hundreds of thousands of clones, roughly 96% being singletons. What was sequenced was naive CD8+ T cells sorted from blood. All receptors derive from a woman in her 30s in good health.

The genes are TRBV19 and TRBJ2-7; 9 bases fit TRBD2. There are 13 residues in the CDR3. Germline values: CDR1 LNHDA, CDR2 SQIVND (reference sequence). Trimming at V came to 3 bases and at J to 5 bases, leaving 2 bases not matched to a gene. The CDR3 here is CASSIASGNEQYF. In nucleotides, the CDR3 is TGTGCCAGTAGTATCGCTAGCGGGAACGAGCAGTACTTC.

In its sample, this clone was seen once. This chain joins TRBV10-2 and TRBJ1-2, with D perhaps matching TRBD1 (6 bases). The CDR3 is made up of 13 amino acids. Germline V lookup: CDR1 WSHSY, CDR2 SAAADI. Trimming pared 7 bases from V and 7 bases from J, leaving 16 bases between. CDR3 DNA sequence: TGCGCCAGCACCGTAGGGGGTCCCTCTGGCTACACCTTC. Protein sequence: CASTVGGPSGYTF.

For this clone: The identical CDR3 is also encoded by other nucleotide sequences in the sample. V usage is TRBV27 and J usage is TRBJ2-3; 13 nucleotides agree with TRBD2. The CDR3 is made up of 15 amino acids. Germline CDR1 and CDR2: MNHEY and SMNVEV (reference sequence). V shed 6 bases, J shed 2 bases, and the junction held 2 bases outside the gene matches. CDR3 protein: CASRGLAGVTDTQYF. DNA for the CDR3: TGTGCCAGCAGAGGACTAGCGGGAGTCACAGATACGCAGTATTTT.

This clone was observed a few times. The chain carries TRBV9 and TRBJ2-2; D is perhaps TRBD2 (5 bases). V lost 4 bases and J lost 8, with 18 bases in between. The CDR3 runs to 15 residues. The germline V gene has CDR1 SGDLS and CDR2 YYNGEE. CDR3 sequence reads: CASSKTRTLFGELFF. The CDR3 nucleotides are TGTGCCAGCAGCAAGACACGGACTCTCTTTGGGGAGCTGTTTTTT.

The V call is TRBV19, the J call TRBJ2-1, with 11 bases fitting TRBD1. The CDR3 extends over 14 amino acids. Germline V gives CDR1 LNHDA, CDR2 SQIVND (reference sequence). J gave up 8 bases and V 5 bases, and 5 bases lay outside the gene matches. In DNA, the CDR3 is TGTGCCAGTAGTCCTGGACAGGGGGCTGATGAGCAGTTCTTC. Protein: CASSPGQGADEQFF.

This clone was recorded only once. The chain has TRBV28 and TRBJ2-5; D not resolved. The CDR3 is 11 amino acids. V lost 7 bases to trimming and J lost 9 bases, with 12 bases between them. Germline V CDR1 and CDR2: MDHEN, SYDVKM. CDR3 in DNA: TGTGCCAGCATAGGCGGCTGGGCCCAGTACTTC. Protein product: CASIGGWAQYF. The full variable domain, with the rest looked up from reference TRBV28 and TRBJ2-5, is DVKVTQSSRYLVKRTGEKVFLECVQDMDHENMFWYRQDPGLGLRLIYFSYDVKMKEKGDIPEGYSVSREKKERFSLILESASTNQTSMYLCASIGGWAQYFGPGTRLLVL.

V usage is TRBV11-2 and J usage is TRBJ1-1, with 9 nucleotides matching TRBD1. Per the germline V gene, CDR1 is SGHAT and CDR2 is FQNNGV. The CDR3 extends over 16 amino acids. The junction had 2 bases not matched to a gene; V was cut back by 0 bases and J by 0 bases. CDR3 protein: CASSLDGTGLNTEAFF. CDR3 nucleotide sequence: TGTGCCAGCAGCTTAGACGGGACAGGGTTGAACACTGAAGCTTTCTTT.

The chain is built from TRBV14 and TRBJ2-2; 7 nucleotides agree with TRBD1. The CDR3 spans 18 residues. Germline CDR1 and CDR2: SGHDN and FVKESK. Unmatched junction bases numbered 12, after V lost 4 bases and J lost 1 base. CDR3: CASSPIKIGTENTGELFF. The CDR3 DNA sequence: TGTGCCAGCAGCCCAATTAAGATTGGGACAGAGAACACCGGGGAGCTGTTTTTT.

This chain's CDR3 is CASSYVNGGYEQYF. CDR3 in DNA: TGTGCCAGCAGTTACGTTAACGGGGGATACGAGCAGTACTTC. The V call is TRBV6-5, the J call TRBJ2-7; D may be TRBD2 (6 bases). With 2 bases removed from V and 4 bases from J, the gap between germline ends came to 12 bases. Germline V gene lookup returns CDR1 MNHEY and CDR2 SVGAGI. This CDR3 has 14 residues.

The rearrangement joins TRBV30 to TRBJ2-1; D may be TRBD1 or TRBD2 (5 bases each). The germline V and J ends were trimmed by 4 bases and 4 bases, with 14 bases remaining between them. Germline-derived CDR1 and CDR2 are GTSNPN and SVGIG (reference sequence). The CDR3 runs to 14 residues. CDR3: CAWNQMGRYNEQFF. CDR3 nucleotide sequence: TGTGCCTGGAACCAGATGGGACGATACAATGAGCAGTTCTTC.

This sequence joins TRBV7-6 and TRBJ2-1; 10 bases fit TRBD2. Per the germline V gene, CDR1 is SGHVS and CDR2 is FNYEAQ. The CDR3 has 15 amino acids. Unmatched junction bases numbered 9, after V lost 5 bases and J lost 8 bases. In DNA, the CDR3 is TGTGCCAGCAGCCCCCTAGCGGGAGTCCTCGATGAGCAGTTCTTC. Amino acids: CASSPLAGVLDEQFF. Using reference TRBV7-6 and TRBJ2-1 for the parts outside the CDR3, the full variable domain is GAGVSQSPRYKVTKRGQDVALRCDPISGHVSLYWYRQALGQGPEFLTYFNYEAQQDKSGLPNDRFSAERPEGSISTLTIQRTEQRDSAMYRCASSPLAGVLDEQFFGPGTRLTVL.

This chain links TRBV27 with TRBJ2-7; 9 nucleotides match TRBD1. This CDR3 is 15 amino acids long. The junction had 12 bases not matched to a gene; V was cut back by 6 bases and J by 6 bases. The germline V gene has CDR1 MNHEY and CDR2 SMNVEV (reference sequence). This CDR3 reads CASRVLDRGFGEQYF. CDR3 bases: TGTGCCAGCAGGGTCCTCGACAGGGGGTTCGGCGAGCAGTACTTC.